This T cell receptor (beta chain) was retrieved from a study of blood T cell repertoires in COVID-19. CDR3 length equals 13 residues. Trimming removed 2 bases from V and 3 bases from J, with 4 bases in between. Per the germline V gene, CDR1 is MNHEY and CDR2 is SVGEGT. Here immunoSEQ multiplex PCR was the method, and the copy in TCRdb shows in-frame clones only, minus some. The sample carries hundreds of thousands of clones, about four fifths recorded once. The sequence was collected from a woman aged 80 or over with acute or convalescent COVID-19. Sequenced: peripheral blood. The chain recombines TRBV6-2 or TRBV6-3 with TRBJ2-2; D is ambiguous. The CDR3 DNA follows: TGTGCCAGCAGTTACGGCCACACCGGGGAGCTGTTTTTT. Protein product: CASSYGHTGELFF.